The 26 T cell receptor beta chains below come from one sample, sequenced in a study of blood T cell repertoires in COVID-19. Data came from immunoSEQ multiplex PCR; TCRdb stores just in-frame clones and leaves some out. This sample has around 290,000 clones; approximately 90% occur once, and the top ten carry around 2.2%. The sequenced sample was peripheral blood. The receptors were gathered from a woman aged 30 to 39 with COVID-19, enrolled during active disease.

CDR3 bases: TGTGCCAGCAGCTTCAAGCGGGAGGCGGGGACAGATACGCAGTATTTT. As protein: CASSFKREAGTDTQYF. The V gene is TRBV5-4, the J gene TRBJ2-3, with 9 bases matching TRBD2. J gave up 3 bases and V 2 bases, and 7 bases lay outside the gene matches. The CDR3 sequence is 16 residues long. Germline CDR1 reads SGHNT; CDR2 reads YYREEE (reference sequence).

The gene calls are TRBV7-9 and TRBJ2-3; 8 nucleotides align to TRBD2. Germline-derived CDR1 and CDR2 are SEHNR and FQNEAQ (reference sequence). There are 15 residues in the CDR3. V shed 5 bases, J shed 11 bases, and the junction held 15 bases outside the gene matches. This chain's CDR3 is CASSANRTTSVKQYF. In DNA, the CDR3 is TGTGCCAGCAGCGCAAACAGAACGACTAGCGTTAAGCAGTATTTT.

The J gene is TRBJ2-3, the V gene TRBV27; TRBD2 aligns across 12 bases. J gave up 4 bases and V 3 bases, and 5 bases lay outside the gene matches. Germline V gene lookup returns CDR1 MNHEY and CDR2 SMNVEV (reference sequence). The CDR3 runs to 16 residues. The CDR3, as DNA: TGTGCCAGCAGTTTTTCGGGACTAGCGGGCCCAGATACGCAGTATTTT. This sequence encodes CASSFSGLAGPDTQYF.

Concerning this clone itself: Within the sample, other DNA sequences also encode this same CDR3. The rearrangement uses TRBV9 and TRBJ2-3; the D is unclear. The germline V and J ends were trimmed by 2 bases and 0 bases, with 4 bases remaining between them. CDR1 is SGDLS and CDR2 is YYNGEE in the germline V gene. The CDR3 length is 13 residues. The CDR3 here is CASSVPSTDTQYF. Written as DNA, the CDR3 is TGTGCCAGCAGCGTCCCTAGCACAGATACGCAGTATTTT. The whole variable domain, remainder taken from reference TRBV9 and TRBJ2-3, is DSGVTQTPKHLITATGQRVTLRCSPRSGDLSVYWYQQSLDQGLQFLIQYYNGEERAKGNILERFSAQQFPDLHSELNLSSLELGDSALYFCASSVPSTDTQYFGPGTRLTVL.

The chain links TRBV6-6 to TRBJ1-2; D remains ambiguous. The CDR3 spans 13 residues. V was clipped by 5 bases and J by 2 bases, with 9 bases between them. Germline-derived CDR1 and CDR2 are MNHNY and SVGAGI (reference sequence). CDR3 DNA: TGTGCCAGCAGTCAACAGAGCAACTATGGCTACACCTTC. Its translation is CASSQQSNYGYTF.

The gene calls are TRBV28 and TRBJ1-2; 7 nucleotides line up with TRBD1. This CDR3 spans 15 amino acids. Germline lookup yields CDR1 MDHEN and CDR2 SYDVKM. With V trimmed by 6 bases and J by 2 bases, 9 bases remained unmatched. This CDR3 reads CASSPNRDSNYGYTF. DNA of the CDR3: TGTGCCAGCAGCCCAAACCGGGACAGCAACTATGGCTACACCTTC.

This clone was recorded only once. The DNA of the CDR3 is TGCAGTGCTAGCCAGATTGAAGCTTTCTTT. It codes for CSASQIEAFF. The chain couples TRBV20-1 to TRBJ1-1; no definite D call. V dropped 3 bases and J dropped 7 bases, with 6 bases sitting between them. This CDR3 spans 10 amino acids. Germline values: CDR1 DFQATT, CDR2 SNEGSKA (reference sequence).

The chain combines TRBV2 with TRBJ2-7; TRBD1 matches 10 bases. The CDR3 contains 13 residues. V lost 7 bases to trimming and J lost 3 bases; unmatched junction nucleotides: 3. Per the germline V gene, CDR1 is SNHLY and CDR2 is FYNNEI. The DNA of the CDR3 is TGTGCCAGCAAAGGGACAGGGGTCTACGAGCAGTACTTC. This gives the protein CASKGTGVYEQYF. Looking up the rest from reference TRBV2 and TRBJ2-7 gives the full variable domain: EPEVTQTPSHQVTQMGQEVILRCVPISNHLYFYWYRQILGQKVEFLVSFYNNEISEKSEIFDDQFSVERPDGSNFTLKIRSTKLEDSAMYFCASKGTGVYEQYFGPGTRLTVT.

This clone was recorded only once. The genes are TRBV3-1 (or the pseudogene TRBV3-2) and TRBJ1-6; D not resolved. CDR3 length equals 16 residues. The V end was cut by 2 bases, the J end by 3 bases, with 11 bases between. CDR1 and CDR2 (germline): LGHDT, YNNKEL (reference sequence). The DNA for the CDR3 is TGTGCCAGCAGCCAAAGACAAGCCCTCTATAATTCACCCCTCCACTTT. Its translation is CASSQRQALYNSPLHF.

V is TRBV5-8 and J is TRBJ2-1; 7 nucleotides line up with TRBD2. CDR3 size: 11 residues. The germline V gene has CDR1 SGHTS and CDR2 YDEGEE. The ends lost 3 bases at V and 13 bases at J; junction bases unmatched: 4. CDR3 loop: CASSSRTSQFF. CDR3 DNA sequence: TGTGCCAGCAGCTCCAGGACTAGTCAGTTCTTC.

The chain recombines TRBV5-1 with TRBJ1-5; D is uncertain. Germline CDR1 reads SGHRS; CDR2 reads YFSETQ. This CDR3 comprises 13 residues. Trimming removed 2 bases at V and 4 bases at J, with 7 bases between. CDR3 sequence (DNA): TGCGCCAGCAGCTTCGACGGGAATCAGCCCCAGCATTTT. It yields the protein CASSFDGNQPQHF.

This rearrangement joins TRBV12-5 to TRBJ1-1, with TRBD1 matching 7 bases. V lost 6 bases, J lost 4 bases, and 14 bases stayed unmatched. The CDR3 extends over 16 amino acids. The germline V gene encodes CDR1 LGHNT and CDR2 FRNRAP. As DNA, the CDR3 is TGTGCTAGTGGATTCACAGGGGAATCGCGGCGCACTGAAGCTTTCTTT. Translation gives CASGFTGESRRTEAFF.

The gene calls are TRBV6-2 or TRBV6-3 and TRBJ2-7; unclear D gene. CDR1 MNHEY and CDR2 SVGEGT come from the germline V gene. The CDR3 has 14 residues. V was pared by 4 bases and J by 1 base, with 11 bases between. CDR3 DNA sequence: TGTGCCAGCAGTTGGGCCCATTCGTCCTACGAGCAGTACTTC. Residues: CASSWAHSSYEQYF.

The chain recombines TRBV9 with TRBJ2-7; D is perhaps TRBD2 (5 bases). Trimming cost V 0 bases and J 0 bases, with 10 bases left between them. CDR1 SGDLS and CDR2 YYNGEE come from the germline V gene. This CDR3 comprises 15 residues. The CDR3 DNA sequence: TGTGCCAGCAGCGTAGCGCACGGAGGCTCCTACGAGCAGTACTTC. Its protein product is CASSVAHGGSYEQYF.

The chain carries TRBV5-1 and TRBJ1-3, with a tentative D call TRBD1 (6 bases). Germline CDR1 SGHRS, CDR2 YFSETQ. V shed 3 bases and J shed 0 bases, with 16 bases lying between them. The CDR3 is 17 amino acids. CDR3 sequence (DNA): TGCGCCAGCAGCTCCGACCCGACAGGATCCTCTGGAAACACCATATATTTT. As protein: CASSSDPTGSSGNTIYF.

V is TRBV7-9 and J is TRBJ1-1; perhaps TRBD1 as D (5 bases). The CDR3 consists of 14 residues. Trimming pared 3 bases from V and 4 bases from J, leaving 12 bases between. In germline, CDR1 is SEHNR, CDR2 FQNEAQ (reference sequence). The CDR3 DNA sequence: TGTGCCAGCAGCTTGGGGCAGTCACTCACTGAAGCTTTCTTT. Amino acids: CASSLGQSLTEAFF.

The chain combines TRBV5-4 with TRBJ1-1; D gene uncertain. V was pared by 9 bases and J by 5 bases, with 17 bases between. This CDR3 spans 13 amino acids. Germline CDR1 reads SGHNT; CDR2 reads YYREEE (reference sequence). The CDR3 DNA reads TGTGCCACCGGGGAGGCATACGGGACTGAAGCTTTCTTT. Its translation is CATGEAYGTEAFF.

The chain is built from TRBV7-9 and TRBJ2-3; TRBD1 matches 9 bases. The CDR3 runs 16 residues. Germline CDR1 reads SEHNR; CDR2 reads FQNEAQ (reference sequence). V shed 1 base and J 8 bases; nucleotides not matched to a gene: 10. DNA of the CDR3: TGTGCCAGCAGCTTAGTTAGGACAGGGGCCTCCGGTACGCAGTATTTT. It is translated as CASSLVRTGASGTQYF.

The chain couples TRBV27 to TRBJ2-7; TRBD1 might be the D (6 bases). V gave up 8 bases and J gave up 4 bases, with 15 bases separating them. The CDR3 has 13 amino acids. Germline CDR1 is MNHEY and CDR2 is SMNVEV (reference sequence). CDR3 protein: CASRQDRWYEQYF. DNA of the CDR3: TGTGCCAGCCGACAGGACCGTTGGTACGAGCAGTACTTC.

The rearrangement links TRBV7-7 to TRBJ2-2; D call uncertain. V was pared by 1 base and J by 0 bases, with 6 bases between. Germline V gene lookup returns CDR1 SSHAT and CDR2 FNYEAQ (reference sequence). This CDR3 is built from 15 residues. The chain's CDR3 is CASSLGQANTGELFF. CDR3 bases: TGTGCCAGCAGCTTAGGACAAGCGAACACCGGGGAGCTGTTTTTT.

V usage is TRBV19 and J usage is TRBJ2-2; possibly TRBD1 for D (5 bases). Germline V gives CDR1 LNHDA, CDR2 SQIVND (reference sequence). This CDR3 is 15 amino acids long. The germline V and J ends were trimmed by 4 bases and 2 bases, with 11 bases remaining between them. CDR3: CASSTQDRNTGELFF. The CDR3 nucleotides are TGTGCCAGTAGTACTCAAGACAGAAACACCGGGGAGCTGTTTTTT.

The rearrangement links TRBV5-1 to TRBJ1-4; possible D gene TRBD1, 5 bases. Germline V gene data show CDR1 as SGHRS and CDR2 as YFSETQ. Trimming stripped 3 bases from V and 5 bases from J, with 17 bases between. This CDR3 region has 16 residues. The CDR3 spells CASSSTRGGRNEKLFF. The CDR3 region has the DNA TGCGCCAGCAGCTCGACCCGCGGGGGGAGGAATGAAAAACTGTTTTTT.

This clone came up once. CDR3 in DNA: TGCGCCAGCAGCGCGCGCCCGAGCTACGAGCAGTACTTC. Amino acid sequence: CASSARPSYEQYF. V and J are TRBV5-1 and TRBJ2-7; no reliable D call. Germline V gene sequence: CDR1 SGHRS, CDR2 YFSETQ. This CDR3 region has 13 residues. Trimming removed 4 bases at V and 3 bases at J, with 11 bases between.

The chain has TRBV2 and TRBJ2-2, with 10 bases fitting TRBD2. This CDR3 is built from 19 residues. The germline CDR1 and CDR2 sequences are SNHLY and FYNNEI. Trimming cost V 0 bases and J 6 bases; bases outside gene matches: 13. In nucleotides, the CDR3 is TGTGCCAGCAGTGAAGCTGGGACTAGCGCCCGCGGAAAGGCCGGGGAGCTGTTTTTT. Translation: CASSEAGTSARGKAGELFF.

The chain's CDR3 is CASSYLSRGALDQETQYF. The CDR3 coding sequence is TGTGCCAGCAGTTACTTATCCAGGGGCGCACTAGATCAAGAGACCCAGTACTTC. V gene TRBV6-2 or TRBV6-3 combines with J gene TRBJ2-5; D perhaps matches TRBD1 (6 bases). CDR3 length: 18 residues. V was trimmed by 1 base and J by 2 bases, leaving 20 bases between them. CDR1 is MNHEY and CDR2 is SVGEGT in the germline V gene.

The chain has TRBV3-1 (or the pseudogene TRBV3-2) and TRBJ1-5; D unclear. With 0 bases removed from V and 4 bases from J, the gap between germline ends came to 10 bases. Germline V gene data show CDR1 as LGHDT and CDR2 as YNNKEL (reference sequence). This CDR3 spans 15 amino acids. DNA of the CDR3: TGTGCCAGCAGCCAAGATTGGCGGACTAATCAGCCCCAGCATTTT. Translation: CASSQDWRTNQPQHF.